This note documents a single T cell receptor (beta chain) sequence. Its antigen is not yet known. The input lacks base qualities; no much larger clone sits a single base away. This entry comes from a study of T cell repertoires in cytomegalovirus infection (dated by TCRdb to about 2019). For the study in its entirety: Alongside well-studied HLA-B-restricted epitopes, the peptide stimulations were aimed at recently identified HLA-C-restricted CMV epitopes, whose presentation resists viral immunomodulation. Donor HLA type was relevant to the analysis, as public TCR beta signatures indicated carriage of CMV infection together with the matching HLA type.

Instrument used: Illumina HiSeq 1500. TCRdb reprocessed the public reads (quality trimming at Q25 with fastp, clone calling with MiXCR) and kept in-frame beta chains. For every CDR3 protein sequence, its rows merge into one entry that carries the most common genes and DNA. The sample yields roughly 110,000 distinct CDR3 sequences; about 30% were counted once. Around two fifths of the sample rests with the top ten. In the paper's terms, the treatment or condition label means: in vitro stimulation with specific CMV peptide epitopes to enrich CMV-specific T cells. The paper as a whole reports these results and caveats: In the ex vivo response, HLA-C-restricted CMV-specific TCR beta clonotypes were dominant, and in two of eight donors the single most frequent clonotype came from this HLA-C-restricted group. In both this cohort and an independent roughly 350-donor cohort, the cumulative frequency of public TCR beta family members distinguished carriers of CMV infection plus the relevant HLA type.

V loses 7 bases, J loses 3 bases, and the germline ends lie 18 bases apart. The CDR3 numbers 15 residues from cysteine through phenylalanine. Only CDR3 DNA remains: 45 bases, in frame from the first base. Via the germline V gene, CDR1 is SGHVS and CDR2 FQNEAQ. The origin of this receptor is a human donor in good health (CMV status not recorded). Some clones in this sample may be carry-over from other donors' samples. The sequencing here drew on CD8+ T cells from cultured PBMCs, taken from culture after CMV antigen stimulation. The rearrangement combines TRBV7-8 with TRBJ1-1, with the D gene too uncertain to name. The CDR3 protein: CASTSRPSRDTEAFF. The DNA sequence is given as TGTGCCAGCACCAGCCGCCCCTCGAGGGACACTGAAGCTTTCTTT.